The 3 T cell receptor delta chains presented below share a single source sample, sequenced in a study of γδ T cells in repeated Plasmodium falciparum infection. TCRdb used CATT to re-call clones from the multiplex PCR reads. The repertoire consists of roughly 93,000 delta-chain clones, with roughly 1.4% occurring once and the leading ten covering more than 7%. Bulk repertoires came from Vgamma9/Vdelta2+ or Vdelta2-negative gammadelta T cells flow-sorted from PBMC. The sample taken for sequencing was gamma-delta T cells from blood. These receptors were collected from a pool of human donors (malaria-infected and uninfected, not separated).

There are a few counts of this clone. Translating this DNA gives a protein that differs at residue 18 from the TCRdb one, which belongs to a much larger clone; a read error is likely, and the protein shown is this translation. The V gene call reads TRDV1; no J gene was called; TRDD3 reflects the table's D call only, with no check against the DNA. This CDR3 region has 20 residues. Germline V gene lookup returns CDR1 TSWWSYY and CDR2 QGS. In DNA form, the CDR3 reads TGTGCTCTTGGGGAACAAAGGGGCTCCCCACGATGGGATAAAGCCGATAAACCCATCTTT. This encodes CALGEQRGSPRWDKADKPIF.

Comment on this clone: A far larger clone is off by one base, so a read error is likely. Other DNA sequences from this sample encode an identical CDR3 as well. This chain connects TRDV1 to TRDJ1; TRDD3 aligns across 10 bases. The J gene is not listed in TCRdb, so it was assigned here from a DNA match to germline. Looked up from germline, CDR1 is TSWWSYY and CDR2 is QGS. J gave up 8 bases and V 0 bases, and 9 bases lay outside the gene matches. CDR3 length: 16 residues. Written as DNA, the CDR3 is TGTGCTCTTGGGGAACTCTCCTTTTGGGGGATACAAAAACTCATCTTT. It is translated as CALGELSFWGIQKLIF.

This clone showed up just a few times. This likely stems from a read error, as it lies one base from a far larger clone. Different DNA sequences within this sample yield the same CDR3. The chain is built from TRDV2 and TRDJ3, with 7 nucleotides matching TRDD3. Matching the DNA to germline supplied the J gene, which TCRdb does not give. The CDR3 contains 17 residues. Looked up from germline, CDR1 is GEAIGNYY and CDR2 is EKD. Unmatched junction bases numbered 13, after V lost 3 bases and J lost 9 bases. The CDR3 spells CACDVLGTHPGTRQMFF. CDR3 DNA sequence: TGTGCCTGTGACGTACTGGGGACCCACCCTGGCACCCGACAGATGTTTTTC.